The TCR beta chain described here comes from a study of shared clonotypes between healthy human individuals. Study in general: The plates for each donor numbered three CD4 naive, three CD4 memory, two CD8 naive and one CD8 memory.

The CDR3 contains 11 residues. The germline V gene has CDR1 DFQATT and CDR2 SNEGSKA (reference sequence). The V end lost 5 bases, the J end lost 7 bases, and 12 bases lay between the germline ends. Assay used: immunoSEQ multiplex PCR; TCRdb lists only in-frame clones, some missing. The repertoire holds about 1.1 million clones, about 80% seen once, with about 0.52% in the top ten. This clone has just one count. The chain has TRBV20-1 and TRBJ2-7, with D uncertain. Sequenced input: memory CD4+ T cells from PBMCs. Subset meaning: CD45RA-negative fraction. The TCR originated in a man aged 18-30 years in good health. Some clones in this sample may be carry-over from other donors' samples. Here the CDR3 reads CSAPRRQEQYF. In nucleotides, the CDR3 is TGCAGTGCTCCCCGGCGGCAGGAGCAGTACTTC.